Below, 21 T cell receptor beta chains from the same sample are listed, as sequenced in a study of beta chain features in type 1 diabetes. All of the isolated RNA was reverse transcribed, so expressed TCRB transcripts were sequenced. Clones were read by immunoSEQ multiplex PCR, and TCRdb kept only the in-frame ones, dropping some. This table holds under 950,000 clones, 17% found once. Sequenced sample: naive CD4+ T cells from blood. The receptors derive from a woman in her late teens or twenties in good health.

CDR3 coding DNA: TGTGCCAGCAGCCTAGGGACAGGGCGCTCCTACAATGAGCAGTTCTTC. Encoded protein: CASSLGTGRSYNEQFF. This chain links TRBV9 with TRBJ2-1, with 9 bases lining up with TRBD1. Trimming took 4 bases from V and 0 from J; bases not matched to a gene: 5. This CDR3 is 16 amino acids long. Germline CDR1 and CDR2: SGDLS and YYNGEE.

This clone showed up just a few times. The chain joins TRBV5-1 to TRBJ2-2; D gene unclear. CDR1 and CDR2 from the germline V gene are SGHRS and YFSETQ. The V gene lost 1 base and the J gene lost 1 base, with 11 bases spanning the gap. The CDR3 sequence is 16 residues long. The CDR3 DNA reads TGCGCCAGCAGCTTGAGGGCAGCCCGGAACACCGGGGAGCTGTTTTTT. This translates into CASSLRAARNTGELFF.

The chain combines TRBV10-3 with TRBJ2-3; D gene ambiguous. Looked up from germline, CDR1 is ENHRY and CDR2 is SYGVKD. V was trimmed by 4 bases and J by 0 bases, leaving 14 bases between them. CDR3 length: 16 amino acids. CDR3 nucleotides: TGTGCCATCAGTGCCTTGCAGCAAGCTAGCACAGATACGCAGTATTTT. Translated: CAISALQQASTDTQYF.

The J gene is TRBJ1-2, the V gene TRBV15; 9 positions match TRBD1. Trimming took 1 base from V and 4 from J; bases not matched to a gene: 4. Per the germline V gene, CDR1 is LNHNV and CDR2 is YYDKDF (reference sequence). The CDR3 is 15 residues long. Here the CDR3 reads CATSRGQGVSYGYTF. Written as DNA, the CDR3 is TGTGCCACCAGCAGAGGACAGGGGGTTAGCTATGGCTACACCTTC. Combining the CDR3 with reference TRBV15 and TRBJ1-2 gives the whole variable domain DAMVIQNPRYQVTQFGKPVTLSCSQTLNHNVMYWYQQKSSQAPKLLFHYYDKDFNNEADTPDNFQSRRPNTSFCFLDIRSPGLGDTAMYLCATSRGQGVSYGYTFGSGTRLTVV.

The rearrangement uses TRBV7-2 and TRBJ2-1; 13 bases fit TRBD2. The CDR3 extends over 14 amino acids. Losses at the gene ends were 7 bases for V and 15 bases for J; bases not matched to a gene: 12. Germline V gives CDR1 SGHTA, CDR2 FQGNSA. The CDR3 region is CASNPTSGRAVAFF. The CDR3, as DNA: TGTGCCAGCAACCCCACTAGCGGGAGGGCGGTGGCGTTCTTC. Complete variable domain (other parts from reference TRBV7-2 and TRBJ2-1): GAGVSQSPSNKVTEKGKDVELRCDPISGHTALYWYRQSLGQGLEFLIYFQGNSAPDKSGLPSDRFSAERTGGSVSTLTIQRTQQEDSAVYLCASNPTSGRAVAFFGPGTRLTVL.

This rearrangement joins TRBV10-2 to TRBJ2-1, with 12 bases aligning to TRBD2. The germline gives CDR1 WSHSY, CDR2 SAAADI. Trimming cost V 4 bases and J 7 bases; bases outside gene matches: 11. The CDR3 runs to 17 residues. The CDR3 nucleotides read TGCGCCAGCAGTGGACTAGCGGGAGTAATAGGCGCGAATGAGCAGTTCTTC. This gives the protein CASSGLAGVIGANEQFF.

V is TRBV4-2 and J is TRBJ2-1; D is ambiguous. Trimming cost V 1 base and J 2 bases, with 12 bases left between them. This CDR3 region has 16 residues. Germline loops: CDR1 LGHNA, CDR2 YNFKEQ. CDR3 protein: CASSQGQFQPYNEQFF. The CDR3 DNA is TGTGCCAGCAGCCAAGGGCAGTTCCAACCCTACAATGAGCAGTTCTTC.

In its sample, this clone was seen a few times. The chain couples TRBV28 to TRBJ2-5; 10 positions agree with TRBD2. The CDR3 length is 15 residues. J lost 5 bases, V lost 3 bases, and 6 bases had no gene match. Germline-derived CDR1 and CDR2 are MDHEN and SYDVKM. CDR3 loop: CASSFASGSLETQYF. The CDR3 nucleotides read TGTGCCAGCAGTTTTGCTAGCGGGAGTCTGGAGACCCAGTACTTC.

The chain couples TRBV7-8 to TRBJ2-3; 11 bases are a match to TRBD2. V lost 4 bases, J lost 8 bases, and 11 bases stayed unmatched. Per the germline V gene, CDR1 is SGHVS and CDR2 is FQNEAQ. The CDR3 consists of 16 residues. In DNA, the CDR3 is TGTGCCAGCAGCTCCGACCCGGGACTAGCGGCTGGTACGCAGTATTTT. Amino acids: CASSSDPGLAAGTQYF.

This clone has a handful of counts. CDR3 in amino acids: CATTRGTGELFF. DNA of the CDR3: TGTGCCACGACCAGGGGCACCGGGGAGCTGTTTTTT. The rearrangement links TRBV19 to TRBJ2-2; D is perhaps TRBD1 (6 bases). CDR1 and CDR2 (germline): LNHDA, SQIVND (reference sequence). The germline V and J ends were trimmed by 10 bases and 4 bases, with 10 bases remaining between them. This CDR3 has 12 amino acids.

The V gene is TRBV18, the J gene TRBJ2-1; the D gene is possibly TRBD2 (5 bases). Germline CDR1 KGHSH, CDR2 LQKENI. Trimming removed 1 base at V and 5 bases at J, with 6 bases between. The CDR3 covers 13 residues. The CDR3 reads CASSPLLDNEQFF. The CDR3, as DNA: TGTGCCAGCTCACCACTACTAGACAATGAGCAGTTCTTC.

The rearrangement links TRBV10-3 to TRBJ2-5; the match to TRBD2 covers 12 bases. The CDR3 loop spans 18 amino acids. V lost 0 bases to trimming and J lost 2 bases; unmatched junction nucleotides: 7. Germline loops: CDR1 ENHRY, CDR2 SYGVKD. The CDR3: CAISESLGLAGIQETQYF. The CDR3 DNA reads TGTGCCATCAGTGAGTCTCTCGGACTAGCGGGAATACAAGAGACCCAGTACTTC.

This clone was counted between two and nine times. The junction does not match germline at one end; this may be a read error. V gene TRBV10-3 combines with J gene TRBJ2-1, with 10 bases identical to TRBD1. Germline V gene lookup returns CDR1 ENHRY and CDR2 SYGVKD. CDR3 length: 12 amino acids. The CDR3 DNA reads as TGTGCCATCAACGGACAGGGGGTAAGGTTGATCTTC. Amino acid sequence: CAINGQGVRLIF.

The table lists this clone with a few counts. The chain's CDR3 is CASSLARGDSGNTIYF. In DNA form, the CDR3 reads TGTGCCAGCAGCTTAGCACGGGGGGACTCTGGAAACACCATATATTTT. The genes are TRBV7-3 and TRBJ1-3; D is perhaps TRBD1 (5 bases). Germline assignment: CDR1 SGHTA and CDR2 FQGTGA. CDR3 length: 16 amino acids. V was trimmed by 2 bases and J by 0 bases, leaving 11 bases between them. The full variable domain, in which reference TRBV7-3 and TRBJ1-3 provide the parts outside the CDR3, is GAGVSQTPSNKVTEKGKYVELRCDPISGHTALYWYRQSLGQGPEFLIYFQGTGAADDSGLPNDRFFAVRPEGSVSTLKIQRTERGDSAVYLCASSLARGDSGNTIYFGEGSWLTVV.

This clone has only a few counts. The rearrangement uses TRBV4-3 and TRBJ2-3, with 8 bases aligning to TRBD2. Germline trimming cut 7 bases from V and 2 bases from J; bases unmatched to any gene: 11. This CDR3 spans 16 amino acids. CDR1 LGHNA and CDR2 YSLEER come from the germline V gene. This CDR3 reads CASKERAGVLTDTQYF. Here the CDR3 DNA reads TGCGCCAGCAAGGAACGAGCGGGGGTTCTCACAGATACGCAGTATTTT.

This rearrangement joins TRBV18 to TRBJ2-5; 7 positions match TRBD1. Germline trimming cut 4 bases from V and 0 bases from J; bases unmatched to any gene: 5. The CDR3 extends over 15 amino acids. Per the germline V gene, CDR1 is KGHSH and CDR2 is LQKENI. CDR3 protein: CASSRQGDNQETQYF. CDR3 in DNA: TGTGCCAGCTCACGACAGGGTGATAACCAAGAGACCCAGTACTTC.

The chain carries TRBV7-2 and TRBJ2-5; D gene unclear. Germline-derived CDR1 and CDR2 are SGHTA and FQGNSA. This CDR3 is built from 15 residues. Trimming stripped 5 bases from V and 4 bases from J, with 17 bases between. The CDR3 here is CASSHKAVSGETQYF. The CDR3 coding sequence is TGTGCCAGCAGCCACAAGGCGGTTAGTGGAGAGACCCAGTACTTC.

The rearrangement uses TRBV10-3 and TRBJ2-5, with 14 bases that match TRBD2. V shed 2 bases, J shed 4 bases, and the junction held 9 bases outside the gene matches. There are 18 residues in the CDR3. Per germline, CDR1 ENHRY and CDR2 SYGVKD. In nucleotides, the CDR3 is TGTGCCATCAGTGAGGGGACTAGCGGGAGTCCATGGGGAGAGACCCAGTACTTC. Translation gives CAISEGTSGSPWGETQYF.

There are a few counts of this clone. This sequence joins TRBV6-5 and TRBJ1-5; D is perhaps TRBD1 (5 bases). Trimming cost V 3 bases and J 7 bases, with 13 bases left between them. CDR3 length: 14 residues. Germline V gives CDR1 MNHEY, CDR2 SVGAGI. CDR3 in amino acids: CASSYHRSGQPQHF. In DNA form, the CDR3 reads TGTGCCAGCAGTTATCACAGGTCTGGCCAGCCCCAGCATTTT.

This clone was recorded a few times. The chain combines TRBV11-1 with TRBJ2-1; D call uncertain. From germline, CDR1 is SGHAT and CDR2 FQDESV (reference sequence). Deletions cut 2 bases from V and 4 bases from J, with 6 bases between. The CDR3 spans 13 residues. CDR3 coding DNA: TGTGCCAGCAGCTTACCGCCGTACAATGAGCAGTTCTTC. This sequence encodes CASSLPPYNEQFF.

J is TRBJ2-1 and V is TRBV5-1, with D maybe TRBD2 (5 bases). The germline V gene has CDR1 SGHRS and CDR2 YFSETQ. The CDR3 contains 14 residues. V lost 2 bases to trimming and J lost 3 bases, with 9 bases between them. Here the CDR3 reads CASSFGDIYNEQFF. DNA of the CDR3: TGCGCCAGCAGCTTCGGGGATATCTACAATGAGCAGTTCTTC.